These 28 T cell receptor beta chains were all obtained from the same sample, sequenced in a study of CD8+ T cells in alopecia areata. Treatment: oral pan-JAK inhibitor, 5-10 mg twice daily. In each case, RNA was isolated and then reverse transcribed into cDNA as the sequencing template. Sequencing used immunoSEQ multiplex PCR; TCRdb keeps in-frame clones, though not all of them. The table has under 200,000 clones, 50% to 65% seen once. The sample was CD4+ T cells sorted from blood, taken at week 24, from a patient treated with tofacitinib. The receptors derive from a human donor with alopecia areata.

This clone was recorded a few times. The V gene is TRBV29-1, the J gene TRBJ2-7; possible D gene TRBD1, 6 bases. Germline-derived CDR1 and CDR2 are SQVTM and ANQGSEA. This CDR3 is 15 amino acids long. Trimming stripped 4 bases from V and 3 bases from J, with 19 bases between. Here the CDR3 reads CSVGVSGQKIYEQYF. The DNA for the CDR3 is TGCAGCGTTGGTGTATCGGGACAAAAAATCTACGAGCAGTACTTC.

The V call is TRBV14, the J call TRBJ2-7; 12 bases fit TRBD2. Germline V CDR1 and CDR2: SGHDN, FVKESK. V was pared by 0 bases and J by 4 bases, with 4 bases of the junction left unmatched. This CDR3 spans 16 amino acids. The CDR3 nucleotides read TGTGCCAGCAGCCAAGACTGGACTAGCGGGGTGTACGAGCAGTACTTC. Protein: CASSQDWTSGVYEQYF.

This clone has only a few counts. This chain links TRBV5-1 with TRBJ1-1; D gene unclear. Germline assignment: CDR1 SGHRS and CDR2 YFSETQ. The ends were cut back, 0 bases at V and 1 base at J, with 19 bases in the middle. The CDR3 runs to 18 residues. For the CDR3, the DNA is TGCGCCAGCAGCTTGGCGGGGTTCTCCCCGAGGACGAACACTGAAGCTTTCTTT. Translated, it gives CASSLAGFSPRTNTEAFF.

The CDR3 DNA is TGTGCCAGCAGCGTAGGGCTAGCGGGGACAGCTGATACGCAGTATTTT. Translated: CASSVGLAGTADTQYF. The chain recombines TRBV9 with TRBJ2-3, with 9 bases that match TRBD2. Trimming cost V 0 bases and J 6 bases; bases outside gene matches: 8. The CDR3 runs 16 residues. Per germline, CDR1 SGDLS and CDR2 YYNGEE.

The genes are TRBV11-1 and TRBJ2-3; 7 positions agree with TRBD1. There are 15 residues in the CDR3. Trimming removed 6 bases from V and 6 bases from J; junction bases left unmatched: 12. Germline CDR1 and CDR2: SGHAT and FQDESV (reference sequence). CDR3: CASSSWTGVEDTQYF. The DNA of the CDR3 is TGTGCCAGCAGTTCCTGGACAGGCGTTGAGGATACGCAGTATTTT. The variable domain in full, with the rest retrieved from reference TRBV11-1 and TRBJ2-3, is EAEVAQSPRYKITEKSQAVAFWCDPISGHATLYWYRQILGQGPELLVQFQDESVVDDSQLPKDRFSAERLKGVDSTLKIQPAELGDSAMYLCASSSWTGVEDTQYFGPGTRLTVL.

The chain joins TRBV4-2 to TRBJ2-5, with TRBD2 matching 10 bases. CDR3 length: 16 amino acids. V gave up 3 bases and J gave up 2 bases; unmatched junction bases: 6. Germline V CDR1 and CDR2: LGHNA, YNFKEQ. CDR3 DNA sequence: TGTGCCAGCAGCCATTTAAGCGGGGGGGAACAAGAGACCCAGTACTTC. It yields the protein CASSHLSGGEQETQYF.

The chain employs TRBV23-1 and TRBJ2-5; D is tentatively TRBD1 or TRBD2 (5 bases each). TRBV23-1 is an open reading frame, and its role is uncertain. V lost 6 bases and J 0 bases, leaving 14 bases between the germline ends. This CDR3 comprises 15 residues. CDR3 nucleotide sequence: TGCGCCAGCAGCCGCCGAGGGGACCACCAAGAGACCCAGTACTTC. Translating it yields CASSRRGDHQETQYF.

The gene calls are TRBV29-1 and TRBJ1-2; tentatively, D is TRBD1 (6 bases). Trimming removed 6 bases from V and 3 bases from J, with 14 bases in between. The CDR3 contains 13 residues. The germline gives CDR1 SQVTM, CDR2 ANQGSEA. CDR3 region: CSVAGAPDYGYTF. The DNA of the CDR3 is TGCAGCGTGGCAGGGGCTCCGGACTATGGCTACACCTTC.

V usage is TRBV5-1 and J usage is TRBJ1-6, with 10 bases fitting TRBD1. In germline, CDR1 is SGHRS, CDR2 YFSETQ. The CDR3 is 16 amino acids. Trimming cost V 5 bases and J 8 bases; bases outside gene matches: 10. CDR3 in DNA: TGCGCCAGCAGGTCCGGGACAGGGGTACAGGATTCACCCCTCCACTTT. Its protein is CASRSGTGVQDSPLHF.

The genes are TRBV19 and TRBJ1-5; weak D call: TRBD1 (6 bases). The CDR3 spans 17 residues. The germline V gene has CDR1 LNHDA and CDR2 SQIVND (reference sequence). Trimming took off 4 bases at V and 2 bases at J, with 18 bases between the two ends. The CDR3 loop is CASSRQVVVTGNQPQHF. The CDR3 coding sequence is TGTGCCAGTAGTAGACAGGTGGTAGTCACCGGCAATCAGCCCCAGCATTTT.

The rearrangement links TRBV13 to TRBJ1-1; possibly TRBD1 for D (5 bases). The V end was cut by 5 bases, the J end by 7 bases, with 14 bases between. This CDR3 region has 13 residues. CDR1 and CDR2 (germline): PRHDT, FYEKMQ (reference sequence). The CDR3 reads CASSLGPLGEAFF. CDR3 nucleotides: TGTGCCAGCAGCCTGGGACCGCTGGGTGAAGCTTTCTTT. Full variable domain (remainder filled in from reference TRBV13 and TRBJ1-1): AAGVIQSPRHLIKEKRETATLKCYPIPRHDTVYWYQQGPGQDPQFLISFYEKMQSDKGSIPDRFSAQQFSDYHSELNMSSLELGDSALYFCASSLGPLGEAFFGQGTRLTVV.

The CDR3 sequence: CSVAPLKTEAFF. CDR3 sequence (DNA): TGCAGCGTTGCCCCCTTAAAAACTGAAGCTTTCTTT. The V gene is TRBV29-1, the J gene TRBJ1-1, with D hard to call. The CDR3 totals 12 residues. CDR1 and CDR2 from the germline V gene are SQVTM and ANQGSEA. Between the trimmed V and J ends, which lost 4 bases and 5 bases, there was a span of 11 bases.

The CDR3 loop reads CAWSHFGQISTDTQYF. The DNA of the CDR3 is TGTGCCTGGAGTCATTTCGGACAGATTAGCACAGATACGCAGTATTTT. The V call is TRBV30, the J call TRBJ2-3; the D gene is possibly TRBD1 (6 bases). CDR1 and CDR2 (germline): GTSNPN, SVGIG (reference sequence). V lost 2 bases and J lost 0, with 15 bases in between. The CDR3 runs 16 residues.

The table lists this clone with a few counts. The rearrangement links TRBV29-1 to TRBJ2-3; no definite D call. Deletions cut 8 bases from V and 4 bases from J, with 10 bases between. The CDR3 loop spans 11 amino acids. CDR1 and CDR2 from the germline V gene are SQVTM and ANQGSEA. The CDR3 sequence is CSSTRADTQYF. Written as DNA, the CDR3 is TGCAGCTCAACGCGCGCAGATACGCAGTATTTT.

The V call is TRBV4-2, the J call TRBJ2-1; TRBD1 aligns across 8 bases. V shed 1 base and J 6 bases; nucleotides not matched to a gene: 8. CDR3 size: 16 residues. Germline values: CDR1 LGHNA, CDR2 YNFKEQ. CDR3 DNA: TGTGCCAGCAGCCAAGCCCGACAGGGGCCTACCAATGAGCAGTTCTTC. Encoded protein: CASSQARQGPTNEQFF.

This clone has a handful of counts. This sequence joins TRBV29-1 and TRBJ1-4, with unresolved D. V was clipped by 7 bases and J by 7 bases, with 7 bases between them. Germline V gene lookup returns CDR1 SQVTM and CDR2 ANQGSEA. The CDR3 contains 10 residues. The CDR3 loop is CSAGIEKLFF. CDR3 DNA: TGCAGCGCTGGAATTGAAAAACTGTTTTTT.

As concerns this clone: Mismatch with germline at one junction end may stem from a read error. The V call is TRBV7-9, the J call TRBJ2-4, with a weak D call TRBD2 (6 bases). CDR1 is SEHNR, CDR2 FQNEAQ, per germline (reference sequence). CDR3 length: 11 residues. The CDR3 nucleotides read TGTGCCAGCAGCATTCTCGGGACTTTGAGGTTC. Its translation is CASSILGTLRF.

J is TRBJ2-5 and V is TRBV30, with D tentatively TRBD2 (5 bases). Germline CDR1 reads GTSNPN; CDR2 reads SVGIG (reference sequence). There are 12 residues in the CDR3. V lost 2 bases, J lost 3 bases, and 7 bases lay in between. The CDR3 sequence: CAWSPGKETQYF. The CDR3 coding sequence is TGTGCCTGGAGTCCCGGGAAAGAGACCCAGTACTTC.

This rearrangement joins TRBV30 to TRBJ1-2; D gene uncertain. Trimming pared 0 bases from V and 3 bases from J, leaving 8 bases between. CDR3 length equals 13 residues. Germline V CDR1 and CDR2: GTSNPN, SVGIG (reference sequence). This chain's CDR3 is CAWSVWLDYGYTF. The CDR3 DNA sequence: TGTGCCTGGAGTGTCTGGTTAGACTATGGCTACACCTTC.

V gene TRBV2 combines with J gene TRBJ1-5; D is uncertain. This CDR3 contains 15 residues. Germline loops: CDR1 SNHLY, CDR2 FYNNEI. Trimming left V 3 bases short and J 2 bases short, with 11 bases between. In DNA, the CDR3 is TGTGCCAGCAGTGAGACCGTCTTAGGCAATCAGCCCCAGCATTTT. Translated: CASSETVLGNQPQHF.

This CDR3 is CAWSSGPDQPQHF. The DNA for the CDR3 is TGTGCCTGGAGTAGCGGACCTGATCAGCCCCAGCATTTT. This rearrangement joins TRBV30 to TRBJ1-5, with D unclear. Looked up from germline, CDR1 is GTSNPN and CDR2 is SVGIG (reference sequence). V lost 2 bases, J lost 5 bases, and 10 bases lay in between. CDR3 length: 13 residues.

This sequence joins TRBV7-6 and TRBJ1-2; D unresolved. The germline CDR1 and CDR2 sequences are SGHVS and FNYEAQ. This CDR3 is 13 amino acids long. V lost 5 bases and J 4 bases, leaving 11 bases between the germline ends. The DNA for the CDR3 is TGTGCCAGCAGCCCCACATCACGCTATGGCTACACCTTC. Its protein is CASSPTSRYGYTF. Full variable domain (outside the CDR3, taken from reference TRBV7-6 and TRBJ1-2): GAGVSQSPRYKVTKRGQDVALRCDPISGHVSLYWYRQALGQGPEFLTYFNYEAQQDKSGLPNDRFSAERPEGSISTLTIQRTEQRDSAMYRCASSPTSRYGYTFGSGTRLTVV.

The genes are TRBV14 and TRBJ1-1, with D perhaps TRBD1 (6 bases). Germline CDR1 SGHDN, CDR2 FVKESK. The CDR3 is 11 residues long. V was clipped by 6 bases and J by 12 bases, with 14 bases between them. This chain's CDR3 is CASRLNRETFF. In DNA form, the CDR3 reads TGTGCCAGCAGGTTAAACAGGGAAACTTTCTTT. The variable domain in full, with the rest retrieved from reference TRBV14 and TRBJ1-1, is EAGVTQFPSHSVIEKGQTVTLRCDPISGHDNLYWYRRVMGKEIKFLLHFVKESKQDESGMPNNRFLAERTGGTYSTLKVQPAELEDSGVYFCASRLNRETFFGQGTRLTVV.

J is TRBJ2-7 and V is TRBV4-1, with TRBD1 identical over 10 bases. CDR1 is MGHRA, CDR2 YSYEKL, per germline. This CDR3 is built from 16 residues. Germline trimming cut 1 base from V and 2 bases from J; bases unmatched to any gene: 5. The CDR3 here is CASSQAGQGSTYEQYF. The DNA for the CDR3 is TGCGCCAGCAGCCAAGCGGGACAGGGGTCCACCTACGAGCAGTACTTC.

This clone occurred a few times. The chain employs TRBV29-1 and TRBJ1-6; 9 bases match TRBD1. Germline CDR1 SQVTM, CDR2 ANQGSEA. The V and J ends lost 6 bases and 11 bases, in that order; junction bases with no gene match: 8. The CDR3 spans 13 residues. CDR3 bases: TGCAGCGTACGGACAGGGGATCGGACACCCCTCCACTTT. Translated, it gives CSVRTGDRTPLHF.

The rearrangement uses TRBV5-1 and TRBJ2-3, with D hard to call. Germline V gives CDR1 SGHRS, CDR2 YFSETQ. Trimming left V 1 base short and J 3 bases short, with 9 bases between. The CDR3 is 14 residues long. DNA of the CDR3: TGCGCCAGCAGCTTGCACCACAAGACAGATACGCAGTATTTT. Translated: CASSLHHKTDTQYF.

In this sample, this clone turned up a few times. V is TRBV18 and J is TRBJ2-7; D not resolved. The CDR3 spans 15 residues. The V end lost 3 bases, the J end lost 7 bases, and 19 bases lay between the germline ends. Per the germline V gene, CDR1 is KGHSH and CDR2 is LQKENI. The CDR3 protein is CASSPHPPGNGEQYF. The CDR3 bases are TGTGCCAGCTCACCTCATCCCCCTGGAAACGGGGAGCAGTACTTC.

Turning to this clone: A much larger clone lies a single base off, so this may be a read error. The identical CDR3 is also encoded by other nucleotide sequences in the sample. CDR3 amino acids: CASSFDRNTEAFF. CDR3 sequence (DNA): TGCGCCAGCAGTTTTGACAGGAACACTGAAGCTTTCTTT. The V and J genes are TRBV5-1 and TRBJ1-1; TRBD1 might be the D (5 bases). The CDR3 spans 13 residues. Germline loops: CDR1 SGHRS, CDR2 YFSETQ. Trimming pared 5 bases from V and 1 base from J, leaving 9 bases between.